These 14 T cell receptor beta chains came from one sample sequenced in a study of T cell changes during pregnancy in multiple sclerosis. Profiled with immunoSEQ multiplex PCR; TCRdb holds only in-frame clones, not every one. The table has about 40,000 clones, 75% to 90% seen once. Material: peripheral blood, obtained in the first trimester of pregnancy. The receptor source for this set is a female donor in good health, enrolled as a control in a pregnancy study.

The chain links TRBV14 to TRBJ2-7, with 7 bases that match TRBD1. The V gene end was trimmed by 3 bases and the J gene end by 5 bases; junction bases not matched to a gene: 7. The CDR3 is 14 residues long. Germline CDR1 and CDR2: SGHDN and FVKESK. The DNA of the CDR3 is TGTGCCAGCAGCCACAGGGGGTCTAGAAACGAGCAGTACTTC. Its translation: CASSHRGSRNEQYF.

J is TRBJ1-1 and V is TRBV6-5, with a weak D call TRBD1 (5 bases). V gave up 2 bases and J gave up 5 bases, with 12 bases separating them. The CDR3 has 14 residues. Germline values: CDR1 MNHEY, CDR2 SVGAGI. The CDR3: CASSYTDRSTEAFF. CDR3 nucleotide sequence: TGTGCCAGCAGTTACACCGACAGATCGACTGAAGCTTTCTTT.

The chain combines TRBV7-2 with TRBJ1-2; possible D gene TRBD1, 5 bases. This CDR3 is 15 amino acids long. The V end lost 5 bases, the J end lost 5 bases, and 18 bases lay between the germline ends. CDR1 SGHTA and CDR2 FQGNSA come from the germline V gene. The DNA of the CDR3 is TGTGCCAGCAGCCCCCCCGCCGGACATATGTATGGCTACACCTTC. Encoded protein: CASSPPAGHMYGYTF.

This clone was recorded a few times. The V gene is TRBV5-1, the J gene TRBJ1-1; the D is unclear. Germline assignment: CDR1 SGHRS and CDR2 YFSETQ. The CDR3 covers 15 residues. The V end was cut by 0 bases, the J end by 0 bases, with 9 bases between. CDR3 loop: CASSLGSGLNTEAFF. The CDR3 region has the DNA TGCGCCAGCAGCTTGGGGTCAGGTTTGAACACTGAAGCTTTCTTT.

The CDR3 protein is CASSDRWSERDTEAFF. The DNA for the CDR3 is TGTGCCAGCAGTGATCGTTGGTCTGAGCGAGACACTGAAGCTTTCTTT. This chain joins TRBV6-1 and TRBJ1-1; D not certain. Trimming took off 3 bases at V and 3 bases at J, with 17 bases between the two ends. The CDR3 runs 16 residues. Germline CDR1 is MNHNS and CDR2 is SASEGT.

The genes are TRBV29-1 and TRBJ2-7; 9 positions match TRBD1. V gave up 4 bases and J gave up 6 bases; unmatched junction bases: 4. Germline CDR1 SQVTM, CDR2 ANQGSEA. This CDR3 has 12 residues. CDR3: CSVGDRAGEQYF. CDR3 nucleotides: TGCAGCGTTGGGGACAGGGCAGGCGAGCAGTACTTC.

The table lists this clone with a count of one. The V call is TRBV5-4, the J call TRBJ2-2; D may be TRBD1 (6 bases). The CDR3 is 15 residues long. Germline lookup yields CDR1 SGHNT and CDR2 YYREEE (reference sequence). Trimming stripped 0 bases from V and 2 bases from J, with 8 bases between. The CDR3 is CASSLAGQNTGELFF. CDR3 nucleotides: TGTGCCAGCAGCTTGGCGGGACAAAACACCGGGGAGCTGTTTTTT.

The chain is built from TRBV28 and TRBJ1-5; D possibly corresponds to TRBD1 (6 bases). V dropped 2 bases and J dropped 6 bases, with 8 bases sitting between them. CDR3 length: 13 residues. Germline V gene lookup returns CDR1 MDHEN and CDR2 SYDVKM. CDR3 in amino acids: CASSLPQGQPQHF. Written as DNA, the CDR3 is TGTGCCAGCAGTTTACCACAGGGTCAGCCCCAGCATTTT.

The chain joins TRBV28 to TRBJ2-1; possible D gene TRBD2, 5 bases. V was trimmed by 6 bases and J by 7 bases, leaving 16 bases between them. CDR1 is MDHEN, CDR2 SYDVKM, per germline. The CDR3 runs 14 residues. Here the CDR3 DNA reads TGTGCCAGCAGCTATCTCCCGGGCGGGAATGAGCAGTTCTTC. Protein: CASSYLPGGNEQFF. The variable domain in full, completed from reference TRBV28 and TRBJ2-1, reads DVKVTQSSRYLVKRTGEKVFLECVQDMDHENMFWYRQDPGLGLRLIYFSYDVKMKEKGDIPEGYSVSREKKERFSLILESASTNQTSMYLCASSYLPGGNEQFFGPGTRLTVL.

The rearrangement links TRBV11-2 to TRBJ2-5; a weak D match, TRBD1 (6 bases). V lost 5 bases and J 5 bases, leaving 18 bases between the germline ends. The germline gives CDR1 SGHAT, CDR2 FQNNGV. The CDR3 totals 15 residues. This CDR3 is CASSPSQGRRETQYF. The CDR3 DNA sequence: TGTGCCAGCAGCCCTAGCCAGGGGCGGAGGGAGACCCAGTACTTC. Drawing the rest from reference TRBV11-2 and TRBJ2-5, the complete variable domain is EAGVAQSPRYKIIEKRQSVAFWCNPISGHATLYWYQQILGQGPKLLIQFQNNGVVDDSQLPKDRFSAERLKGVDSTLKIQPAKLEDSAVYLCASSPSQGRRETQYFGPGTRLLVL.

The gene calls are TRBV6-4 and TRBJ1-4, with TRBD1 identical over 9 bases. Trimming at V came to 11 bases and at J to 2 bases, leaving 6 bases not matched to a gene. Germline assignment: CDR1 MRHNA and CDR2 SNTAGT. The CDR3 contains 14 residues. In DNA form, the CDR3 reads TGTGCCGCAGGGACAGGGATTACTAATGAAAAACTGTTTTTT. Translated, it gives CAAGTGITNEKLFF.

This sequence joins TRBV7-2 and TRBJ1-2; D gene uncertain. V shed 5 bases and J shed 4 bases, with 11 bases lying between them. Germline V lookup: CDR1 SGHTA, CDR2 FQGNSA. CDR3 size: 13 residues. The CDR3 loop is CASSTGRGYGYTF. CDR3 DNA sequence: TGTGCCAGCAGCACCGGCCGAGGCTATGGCTACACCTTC.

V gene TRBV11-3 combines with J gene TRBJ2-3, with 8 positions matching TRBD2. The germline CDR1 and CDR2 sequences are SGHNT and YENEEA. J lost 5 bases, V lost 5 bases, and 6 bases had no gene match. The length of the CDR3 is 14 residues. Written as DNA, the CDR3 is TGTGCCAGCAGCCCTAGCGGGCGAGGAGATACGCAGTATTTT. Amino acid sequence: CASSPSGRGDTQYF.

This clone has just one count. The V gene is TRBV4-1, the J gene TRBJ1-3, with 7 bases fitting TRBD1. The CDR3 is 16 residues long. CDR1 is MGHRA and CDR2 is YSYEKL in the germline V gene. V gave up 6 bases and J gave up 1 base; unmatched junction bases: 9. In DNA, the CDR3 is TGCGCCAGCAGACCACAGGGGAAGGGGTCTGGAAACACCATATATTTT. The encoded protein is CASRPQGKGSGNTIYF.